The 27 T cell receptor beta chains presented below share a single source sample, sequenced in a study of OX40 agonist ivuxolimab in advanced cancers. Using immunoSEQ multiplex PCR, the repertoire was profiled, and TCRdb retains in-frame clones only, with some absent. The table has 57,000 or so clones, 84% seen once; the top ten hold approximately 0.61%. The sample consisted of CD4+ or CD8+ T cells sorted from blood, taken in a trial of the OX40 agonist ivuxolimab. The receptors stem from an adult with an advanced solid tumor such as melanoma, head and neck, liver or kidney cancer.

V usage is TRBV6-1 and J usage is TRBJ1-5; 9 bases fit TRBD1. Unmatched junction bases numbered 7, after V lost 6 bases and J lost 7 bases. The CDR3 contains 14 residues. The V gene's germline CDR1 is MNHNS and CDR2 SASEGT. The chain's CDR3 is CASRGTGGSQPQHF. CDR3 DNA sequence: TGTGCCAGCAGAGGAACAGGGGGCAGCCAGCCCCAGCATTTT.

This clone was seen only a few times. This rearrangement joins TRBV2 to TRBJ1-2; 9 nucleotides align to TRBD1. This CDR3 spans 14 amino acids. CDR1 is SNHLY, CDR2 FYNNEI, per germline. J lost 7 bases, V lost 5 bases, and 8 bases had no gene match. This CDR3 reads CASSSTGGIGGYTF. The CDR3 DNA follows: TGTGCCAGCAGTTCGACAGGGGGTATAGGTGGCTACACCTTC.

This clone was recorded a few times. The chain couples TRBV19 to TRBJ1-5; D possibly corresponds to TRBD1 (6 bases). The CDR3 spans 16 residues. Germline V gives CDR1 LNHDA, CDR2 SQIVND (reference sequence). V shed 0 bases and J shed 5 bases, with 14 bases lying between them. The CDR3 loop reads CASSIEGQGSHQPQHF. In DNA, the CDR3 is TGTGCCAGTAGTATAGAGGGGCAGGGGTCCCATCAGCCCCAGCATTTT. Supplemented by reference TRBV19 and TRBJ1-5, the full variable domain reads DGGITQSPKYLFRKEGQNVTLSCEQNLNHDAMYWYRQDPGQGLRLIYYSQIVNDFQKGDIAEGYSVSREKKESFPLTVTSAQKNPTAFYLCASSIEGQGSHQPQHFGDGTRLSIL.

The V gene is TRBV5-1, the J gene TRBJ1-1; no firm D call. Germline V gene data show CDR1 as SGHRS and CDR2 as YFSETQ. V lost 0 bases to trimming and J lost 7 bases, with 10 bases between them. This CDR3 spans 13 amino acids. The CDR3 region is CASSLAREYEAFF. For the CDR3, the DNA is TGCGCCAGCAGCTTGGCGCGCGAATATGAAGCTTTCTTT.

The CDR3 spells CASSLDLETQYF. CDR3 DNA: TGTGCCAGCAGCTTAGATCTAGAGACCCAGTACTTC. The chain recombines TRBV11-2 with TRBJ2-5, with unresolved D. CDR1 and CDR2 (germline): SGHAT, FQNNGV. V gave up 0 bases and J gave up 4 bases, with 3 bases separating them. The CDR3 loop spans 12 amino acids. Full variable domain (remainder filled in from reference TRBV11-2 and TRBJ2-5): EAGVAQSPRYKIIEKRQSVAFWCNPISGHATLYWYQQILGQGPKLLIQFQNNGVVDDSQLPKDRFSAERLKGVDSTLKIQPAKLEDSAVYLCASSLDLETQYFGPGTRLLVL.

The chain recombines TRBV18 with TRBJ1-4; perhaps TRBD1 as D (5 bases). V lost 5 bases, J lost 7 bases, and 11 bases lay in between. Germline-derived CDR1 and CDR2 are KGHSH and LQKENI. The CDR3 is 13 amino acids. CDR3 nucleotide sequence: TGTGCCAGCTCATTCGGGCAGGGTGAAAAACTGTTTTTT. The encoded protein is CASSFGQGEKLFF. The full variable domain, in which reference TRBV18 and TRBJ1-4 provide the parts outside the CDR3, is NAGVMQNPRHLVRRRGQEARLRCSPMKGHSHVYWYRQLPEEGLKFMVYLQKENIIDESGMPKERFSAEFPKEGPSILRIQQVVRGDSAAYFCASSFGQGEKLFFGSGTQLSVL.

This clone was found once. The chain carries TRBV4-2 and TRBJ2-1; D uncertain. V was trimmed by 1 base and J by 0 bases, leaving 10 bases between them. CDR3 length equals 16 residues. The germline CDR1 and CDR2 sequences are LGHNA and YNFKEQ. CDR3 region: CASSQGSVSSYNEQFF. The CDR3 coding sequence is TGTGCCAGCAGCCAAGGGAGCGTGAGCTCCTACAATGAGCAGTTCTTC.

This chain links TRBV29-1 with TRBJ2-3; 14 bases agree with TRBD2. Trimming cost V 6 bases and J 4 bases; bases outside gene matches: 6. The CDR3 runs 15 residues. The germline V gene encodes CDR1 SQVTM and CDR2 ANQGSEA. CDR3 bases: TGCAGCGTCCTCGGGACTAGCGGGGGAGCAGATACGCAGTATTTT. This translates into CSVLGTSGGADTQYF.

The chain carries TRBV5-6 and TRBJ1-1; D not certain. Germline V gene lookup returns CDR1 SGHDT and CDR2 YYEEEE. Between the trimmed V and J ends, which lost 0 bases and 0 bases, there was a span of 12 bases. This CDR3 region has 16 residues. This CDR3 is CASSLGGPLMNTEAFF. The CDR3 DNA is TGTGCCAGCAGCTTGGGAGGCCCGCTGATGAACACTGAAGCTTTCTTT.

The chain couples TRBV7-9 to TRBJ1-5; D may be TRBD1 (5 bases). CDR1 SEHNR and CDR2 FQNEAQ come from the germline V gene (reference sequence). This CDR3 contains 14 residues. V was cut by 3 bases and J by 9 bases, with 15 bases left in between. CDR3 in amino acids: CASSLDLAGLPQHF. The CDR3 bases are TGTGCCAGCAGCTTGGATCTCGCAGGGTTGCCCCAGCATTTT.

The V call is TRBV10-3, the J call TRBJ2-1; unclear D gene. CDR3 size: 13 residues. V was pared by 7 bases and J by 9 bases, with 16 bases between. CDR1 and CDR2 from the germline V gene are ENHRY and SYGVKD. The CDR3 DNA sequence: TGTGCCATCACCCCCTACGCCTCTACTGAGCAGTTCTTC. Protein sequence: CAITPYASTEQFF.

This chain joins TRBV5-5 and TRBJ1-1, with 8 bases that match TRBD1. From germline, CDR1 is SGHKS and CDR2 YYEKEE (reference sequence). The CDR3 contains 17 residues. J was trimmed by 0 bases and V by 4 bases; bases with no gene match: 11. The CDR3 DNA sequence: TGTGCCAGCAGCATACGACAGGGGTTACTCATGAACACTGAAGCTTTCTTT. It specifies CASSIRQGLLMNTEAFF. Filled out from reference TRBV5-5 and TRBJ1-1, the complete variable domain reads DAGVTQSPTHLIKTRGQQVTLRCSPISGHKSVSWYQQVLGQGPQFIFQYYEKEERGRGNFPDRFSARQFPNYSSELNVNALLLGDSALYLCASSIRQGLLMNTEAFFGQGTRLTVV.

The chain uses TRBV4-2 and TRBJ1-2; maybe TRBD1 (6 bases). Trimming shortened V by 1 base and J by 8 bases, and 20 bases separated the two germline ends. Germline V CDR1 and CDR2: LGHNA, YNFKEQ. The CDR3 consists of 16 residues. The CDR3 DNA sequence: TGTGCCAGCAGCCAAGCGGGGGGCGGCTCGACAAACGGCTACACCTTC. It encodes CASSQAGGGSTNGYTF.

V usage is TRBV4-3 and J usage is TRBJ2-3, with TRBD1 as a possible D gene (5 bases). V lost 0 bases to trimming and J lost 0 bases, with 19 bases between them. The CDR3 extends over 19 amino acids. CDR1 is LGHNA, CDR2 YSLEER, per germline. In nucleotides, the CDR3 is TGCGCCAGCAGCCAAGAGTGGGGCGTAATCGCCTCTAGCACAGATACGCAGTATTTT. The encoded protein is CASSQEWGVIASSTDTQYF.

The CDR3 spells CASSLSIGTGINEQFF. Here the CDR3 DNA reads TGTGCCAGCAGTTTATCGATTGGGACAGGGATCAATGAGCAGTTCTTC. This chain links TRBV27 with TRBJ2-1; 9 bases fit TRBD1. The CDR3 consists of 16 residues. Germline trimming cut 0 bases from V and 6 bases from J; bases unmatched to any gene: 6. CDR1 and CDR2 (germline): MNHEY, SMNVEV (reference sequence).

This clone was counted a single time. V and J are TRBV12-5 and TRBJ2-1; 8 nucleotides match TRBD1. This CDR3 has 14 amino acids. The germline V gene encodes CDR1 LGHNT and CDR2 FRNRAP. V gave up 4 bases and J gave up 8 bases; unmatched junction bases: 7. The CDR3, as DNA: TGTGCTAGTGGTTCGGGACAGGCGCGCGATGAGCAGTTCTTC. Protein: CASGSGQARDEQFF. The variable domain in full, with the rest retrieved from reference TRBV12-5 and TRBJ2-1, is DARVTQTPRHKVTEMGQEVTMRCQPILGHNTVFWYRQTMMQGLELLAYFRNRAPLDDSGMPKDRFSAEMPDATLATLKIQPSEPRDSAVYFCASGSGQARDEQFFGPGTRLTVL.

This CDR3 is CASFARLNTEAFF. The CDR3 DNA reads as TGTGCCAGCTTCGCAAGGTTGAACACTGAAGCTTTCTTT. This chain connects TRBV6-5 to TRBJ1-1, with D unresolved. Trimming cost V 8 bases and J 0 bases, with 10 bases left between them. The CDR3 has 13 amino acids. Germline V CDR1 and CDR2: MNHEY, SVGAGI.

The CDR3 bases are TGTGCCACCAGCAGAGAGCTGTCAGGGGGCCCCGAAAAACTGTTTTTT. Protein sequence: CATSRELSGGPEKLFF. The rearrangement joins TRBV15 to TRBJ1-4; 8 positions agree with TRBD1. The CDR3 length is 16 residues. The V and J ends lost 0 bases and 8 bases, in that order; junction bases with no gene match: 8. Germline CDR1 is LNHNV and CDR2 is YYDKDF (reference sequence).

The chain has TRBV7-2 and TRBJ1-1, with D possibly TRBD1 on 5 matching bases. Per germline, CDR1 SGHTA and CDR2 FQGNSA. The V and J ends lost 0 bases and 4 bases respectively, with 9 bases between them. The CDR3 covers 14 residues. This CDR3 reads CASSLAQGSTEAFF. The CDR3 DNA reads as TGTGCCAGCAGCTTAGCGCAGGGAAGCACTGAAGCTTTCTTT.

This clone was seen a few times. The rearrangement joins TRBV30 to TRBJ1-5, with D possibly TRBD1 on 5 matching bases. The CDR3 covers 14 residues. Germline CDR1 reads GTSNPN; CDR2 reads SVGIG (reference sequence). The V end was cut by 0 bases, the J end by 7 bases, with 13 bases between. The CDR3 sequence is CAWSVPSRGQPQHF. CDR3 bases: TGTGCCTGGAGTGTCCCGTCTCGGGGGCAGCCCCAGCATTTT.

The CDR3 is CASSERLGGTQYF. DNA of the CDR3: TGCGCCAGCAGTGAGCGGCTAGGGGGGACCCAGTACTTC. This sequence joins TRBV10-2 and TRBJ2-5, with D maybe TRBD1 (6 bases). The CDR3 consists of 13 residues. Germline assignment: CDR1 WSHSY and CDR2 SAAADI. V gave up 2 bases and J gave up 7 bases, with 11 bases separating them.

The chain employs TRBV11-3 and TRBJ1-3; TRBD1 matches at 8 bases. The CDR3 is 15 residues long. After removal of 3 bases from V and 7 bases from J, the junction contained 8 bases not matched to a gene. Germline lookup yields CDR1 SGHNT and CDR2 YENEEA. The DNA for the CDR3 is TGTGCCAGCAGCTTTCAGGACAGGGCAGGGAACACCATATATTTT. Translation: CASSFQDRAGNTIYF.

V usage is TRBV19 and J usage is TRBJ2-2; unclear D gene. The germline gives CDR1 LNHDA, CDR2 SQIVND (reference sequence). CDR3 size: 14 residues. Trimming stripped 5 bases from V and 3 bases from J, with 10 bases between. This chain's CDR3 is CASSGQSHTGELFF. DNA for the CDR3: TGTGCCAGTAGTGGGCAGAGTCACACCGGGGAGCTGTTTTTT.

The CDR3 sequence is CASSPGLGGQPQHF. CDR3 coding DNA: TGTGCCAGCAGTCCGGGACTCGGTGGTCAGCCCCAGCATTTT. The chain employs TRBV27 and TRBJ1-5, with D perhaps TRBD1 (5 bases). The CDR3 is 14 amino acids. Trimming shortened V by 5 bases and J by 6 bases, and 14 bases separated the two germline ends. CDR1 is MNHEY and CDR2 is SMNVEV in the germline V gene (reference sequence).

The chain carries TRBV25-1 and TRBJ1-1; D not resolved. The V gene lost 3 bases and the J gene lost 3 bases, with 8 bases spanning the gap. Germline V gene data show CDR1 as MGHDK and CDR2 as SYGVNS. CDR3 length: 13 residues. CDR3 in amino acids: CASSEYSHTEAFF. Here the CDR3 DNA reads TGTGCCAGCAGTGAGTATAGCCACACTGAAGCTTTCTTT.

This chain links TRBV5-6 with TRBJ2-3; 9 positions match TRBD2. Germline CDR1 reads SGHDT; CDR2 reads YYEEEE. V lost 5 bases to trimming and J lost 2 bases; unmatched junction nucleotides: 3. The CDR3 consists of 14 residues. The CDR3 reads CASRERGATDTQYF. The DNA for the CDR3 is TGTGCCAGCAGAGAGCGGGGGGCCACAGATACGCAGTATTTT.

The chain recombines TRBV5-1 with TRBJ1-1; tentatively, D is TRBD1 (6 bases). Germline lookup yields CDR1 SGHRS and CDR2 YFSETQ. V was clipped by 4 bases and J by 3 bases, with 16 bases between them. This CDR3 is 15 amino acids long. This chain's CDR3 is CASSDPRGGDTEAFF. The CDR3 DNA reads TGCGCCAGCAGCGACCCCAGGGGAGGGGACACTGAAGCTTTCTTT.